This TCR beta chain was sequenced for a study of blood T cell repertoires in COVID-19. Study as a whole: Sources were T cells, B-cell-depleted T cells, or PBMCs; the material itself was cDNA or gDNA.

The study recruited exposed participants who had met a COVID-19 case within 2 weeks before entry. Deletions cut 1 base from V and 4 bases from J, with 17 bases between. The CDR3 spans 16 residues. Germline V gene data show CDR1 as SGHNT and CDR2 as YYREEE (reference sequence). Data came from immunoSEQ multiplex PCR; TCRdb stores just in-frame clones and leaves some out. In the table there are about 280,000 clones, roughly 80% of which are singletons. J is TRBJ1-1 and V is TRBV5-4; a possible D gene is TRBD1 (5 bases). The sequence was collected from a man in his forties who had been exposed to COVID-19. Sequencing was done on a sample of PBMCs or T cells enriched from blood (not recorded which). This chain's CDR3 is CASSLISRDRGTEAFF. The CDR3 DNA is TGTGCCAGCAGCTTGATCAGCAGGGATCGCGGCACTGAAGCTTTCTTT.